These 28 T cell receptor beta chains were all obtained from the same sample, sequenced in a study of low-dose radiotherapy and immunotherapy resistance in tumors. TRAV- and TRBV-specific primers, spanning alpha and beta chains, primed first-strand cDNA. Amplification, which lasted around 20 PCR cycles, used a constant-region primer and V-primer adapter to amplify TCRs. One entry per CDR3 protein results from TCRdb running MiXCR on the reads. In the table there are 60,000 to 90,000 distinct CDR3 sequences, around 30% of which are singletons. Time point: before trial treatment. The sequences come from PBMCs, collected before treatment. The receptor source for this set is a female donor with ovarian cancer.

This clonotype was detected many times. The rearrangement links TRBV12-3 or TRBV12-4 to TRBJ2-1; TRBD2 matches 16 bases. Unmatched junction bases numbered 6, after V lost 4 bases and J lost 9 bases. This CDR3 contains 16 residues. This CDR3 reads CASSSQGLAGGVEQFF. In DNA form, the CDR3 reads TGTGCCAGCAGTTCCCAGGGACTAGCGGGGGGGGTTGAGCAGTTCTTC.

This clonotype was detected many times. The chain links TRBV24-1 to TRBJ2-3, with a possible D match to TRBD2 (7 bases). CDR1 KGHDR and CDR2 SFDVKD come from the germline V gene. This CDR3 has 17 residues. Trimming shortened V by 3 bases and J by 6 bases, and 21 bases separated the two germline ends. CDR3 bases: TGTGCCACCAGTGATCCGGGGGGCCCGACCCCCTCTGATACGCAGTATTTT. Its protein is CATSDPGGPTPSDTQYF.

This clonotype was picked up many times. The genes are TRBV6-6 and TRBJ1-5; TRBD1 agrees at 9 bases. Germline V lookup: CDR1 MNHNY, CDR2 SVGAGI (reference sequence). The ends lost 5 bases at V and 6 bases at J; junction bases unmatched: 5. This CDR3 is 14 amino acids long. Here the CDR3 reads CASSTGGTSQPQHF. The CDR3 region has the DNA TGTGCCAGCAGTACAGGGGGCACAAGTCAGCCCCAGCATTTT.

In its sample, this clonotype was seen many times. Here the CDR3 reads CASSQDLSGTEFF. The CDR3 nucleotides are TGTGCCAGCAGCCAGGACTTATCGGGGACTGAGTTCTTC. This chain uses TRBV4-2 with TRBJ2-1; maybe TRBD2 (6 bases). The V gene's germline CDR1 is LGHNA and CDR2 YNFKEQ. Trimming removed 3 bases from V and 14 bases from J, with 17 bases in between. This CDR3 has 13 amino acids.

Turning to this clonotype: A far larger clone is only one base removed, so a read error is likely. The chain uses TRBV27 and TRBJ2-1, with D maybe TRBD1 (6 bases). From germline, CDR1 is MNHEY and CDR2 SMNVEV (reference sequence). The length of the CDR3 is 14 residues. V dropped 7 bases and J dropped 10 bases, with 20 bases sitting between them. Here the CDR3 reads CASISQGSTYEQFF. CDR3 DNA sequence: TGTGCCAGCATTTCCCAGGGGTCGACCTACGAGCAGTTCTTC.

This clonotype showed up many times. The chain couples TRBV9 to TRBJ2-3; D ambiguous. V was clipped by 0 bases and J by 3 bases, with 2 bases between them. The CDR3 totals 12 residues. Germline V gives CDR1 SGDLS, CDR2 YYNGEE. The DNA of the CDR3 is TGTGCCAGCAGCGTAGTAACAGATACGCAGTATTTT. It yields the protein CASSVVTDTQYF.

There are many counts of this clonotype. The chain joins TRBV20-1 to TRBJ2-7, with 8 bases fitting TRBD2. The CDR3 length is 13 residues. Germline CDR1 reads DFQATT; CDR2 reads SNEGSKA (reference sequence). With 3 bases clipped from V and 7 bases from J, the junction kept 8 bases outside the gene matches. CDR3 DNA: TGCAGTGCTAGGGGACTAGGGGTAGGGGAGCAGTACTTC. Its translation is CSARGLGVGEQYF.

This clonotype was detected many times. The chain uses TRBV7-9 and TRBJ2-7; D unresolved. This CDR3 comprises 14 residues. Trimming shortened V by 5 bases and J by 4 bases, and 15 bases separated the two germline ends. The germline V gene has CDR1 SEHNR and CDR2 FQNEAQ (reference sequence). Here the CDR3 DNA reads TGTGCCAGCAGCCCTCAATCAACATCATACGAGCAGTACTTC. Its translation is CASSPQSTSYEQYF. The variable domain in full, with the rest retrieved from reference TRBV7-9 and TRBJ2-7, is DTGVSQNPRHKITKRGQNVTFRCDPISEHNRLYWYRQTLGQGPEFLTYFQNEAQLEKSRLLSDRFSAERPKGSFSTLEIQRTEQGDSAMYLCASSPQSTSYEQYFGPGTRLTVT.

The V and J genes are TRBV7-2 and TRBJ1-1; TRBD1 agrees at 7 bases. This CDR3 contains 12 residues. The junction had 4 bases not matched to a gene; V was cut back by 1 base and J by 11 bases. The germline V gene has CDR1 SGHTA and CDR2 FQGNSA. The CDR3 spells CASSLELGGAFF. CDR3 sequence (DNA): TGTGCCAGCAGCTTAGAATTAGGGGGCGCTTTCTTT.

This clonotype was observed a few times. The rearrangement uses TRBV4-1 and TRBJ2-5, with D possibly being TRBD2 (6 bases). CDR3 length: 15 amino acids. CDR1 MGHRA and CDR2 YSYEKL come from the germline V gene. With 3 bases removed from V and 5 bases from J, the gap between germline ends came to 16 bases. The DNA for the CDR3 is TGCGCCAGCAGCCAGGGGGACTTTCAGGCCGAGACCCAGTACTTC. Translating gives CASSQGDFQAETQYF.

The sample holds a few counts of this clonotype. A read error is likely here: a far larger clone is one base away. The chain links TRBV12-3 or TRBV12-4 to TRBJ2-7; TRBD2 aligns across 13 bases. The V and J ends lost 5 bases and 7 bases, in that order; junction bases with no gene match: 5. This CDR3 contains 14 residues. CDR3 protein: CASSRTSGGNEQYF. In DNA form, the CDR3 reads TGTGCCAGCAGTCGGACTAGCGGGGGTAATGAGCAGTACTTC.

This clonotype was seen repeatedly, ten times or more. V and J are TRBV19 and TRBJ1-4; 7 bases fit TRBD1. The V and J ends lost 4 bases and 6 bases, in that order; junction bases with no gene match: 17. The CDR3 runs 18 residues. Germline assignment: CDR1 LNHDA and CDR2 SQIVND (reference sequence). This CDR3 reads CASSTPQGWTTGYEKLFF. The CDR3 DNA sequence: TGTGCCAGTAGTACCCCACAGGGGTGGACGACCGGTTATGAAAAACTGTTTTTT.

The chain employs TRBV23-1 and TRBJ1-2; a possible D gene is TRBD1 (5 bases). TRBV23-1 is annotated as an ORF whose role is uncertain. The CDR3 is made up of 13 amino acids. V lost 2 bases to trimming and J lost 2 bases, with 6 bases between them. The CDR3 coding sequence is TGCGCCAGCAGTCAAGGGGGAAACTATGGCTACACCTTC. Protein: CASSQGGNYGYTF.

There are many counts of this clonotype. The CDR3 sequence is CASSYDSRGTEAFF. The CDR3 nucleotides read TGTGCCAGCAGCTATGATAGTCGCGGCACTGAAGCTTTCTTT. This rearrangement joins TRBV7-3 to TRBJ1-1, with D unclear. Germline lookup yields CDR1 SGHTA and CDR2 FQGTGA. Trimming took 4 bases from V and 4 from J, leaving 13 bases between them. The CDR3 consists of 14 residues.

The rearrangement joins TRBV7-8 to TRBJ1-3; TRBD1 is a possible D gene (5 bases). V was clipped by 4 bases and J by 4 bases, with 17 bases between them. In germline, CDR1 is SGHVS, CDR2 FQNEAQ. The CDR3 is 16 amino acids. CDR3 region: CASSSSPGSSGNTIYF. The CDR3 nucleotides read TGTGCCAGCAGCTCCTCCCCAGGGAGCTCCGGAAACACCATATATTTT.

The gene calls are TRBV30 and TRBJ1-4; D remains unclear. CDR3 length: 14 residues. V shed 2 bases and J shed 4 bases, with 11 bases lying between them. Germline V gives CDR1 GTSNPN, CDR2 SVGIG (reference sequence). CDR3 in amino acids: CAWSLRGNNEKLFF. The CDR3 DNA reads as TGTGCCTGGAGTTTAAGAGGGAATAATGAAAAACTGTTTTTT.

CDR3 bases: TGTGCCAGCAGCGGAACAGGGGGCGGCTATGGCTACACCTTC. It translates to CASSGTGGGYGYTF. The gene calls are TRBV7-2 and TRBJ1-2; TRBD1 matches at 9 bases. Germline loops: CDR1 SGHTA, CDR2 FQGNSA. The V gene end was trimmed by 5 bases and the J gene end by 4 bases; junction bases not matched to a gene: 5. The CDR3 covers 14 residues.

The chain recombines TRBV6-2 or TRBV6-3 with TRBJ2-5; D remains unclear. The germline V gene encodes CDR1 MNHEY and CDR2 SVGEGT. The V and J ends lost 8 bases and 5 bases respectively, with 21 bases between them. This CDR3 has 15 residues. DNA of the CDR3: TGTGCCAGCGCCCCCCTCAGTGGGGTCTGGGAGACCCAGTACTTC. It yields the protein CASAPLSGVWETQYF.

This chain connects TRBV5-1 to TRBJ2-2; D is uncertain. Per the germline V gene, CDR1 is SGHRS and CDR2 is YFSETQ. The CDR3 sequence is 13 residues long. Trimming shortened V by 4 bases and J by 4 bases, and 8 bases separated the two germline ends. The DNA for the CDR3 is TGCGCCAGCAGCGCCTGGCCCACCGGGGAGCTGTTTTTT. Translating gives CASSAWPTGELFF. Full variable domain (remainder filled in from reference TRBV5-1 and TRBJ2-2): KAGVTQTPRYLIKTRGQQVTLSCSPISGHRSVSWYQQTPGQGLQFLFEYFSETQRNKGNFPGRFSGRQFSNSRSEMNVSTLELGDSALYLCASSAWPTGELFFGEGSRLTVL.

The chain links TRBV6-2 or TRBV6-3 to TRBJ2-1; D unclear. This CDR3 spans 15 amino acids. Germline CDR1 MNHEY, CDR2 SVGEGT. Trimming removed 5 bases from V and 0 bases from J, with 11 bases in between. The CDR3 is CASSEDRYSYNEQFF. CDR3 bases: TGTGCCAGCAGTGAAGACCGATACTCCTACAATGAGCAGTTCTTC.

As regards this clonotype: A far more abundant clone sits one base away, making this likely a read error. This sequence joins TRBV7-8 and TRBJ2-1, with D possibly TRBD2 on 5 matching bases. The V and J ends lost 3 bases and 3 bases respectively, with 15 bases between them. CDR1 SGHVS and CDR2 FQNEAQ come from the germline V gene. This CDR3 comprises 16 residues. The CDR3 reads CASSLDELASYNEQFF. The CDR3 bases are TGTGCCAGCAGCTTGGACGAGTTAGCGAGCTACAATGAGCAGTTCTTC.

V is TRBV3-1 and J is TRBJ2-1; 12 nucleotides align to TRBD2. Germline values: CDR1 LGHDT, CDR2 YNNKEL (reference sequence). With 2 bases clipped from V and 7 bases from J, the junction kept 3 bases outside the gene matches. This CDR3 has 15 residues. CDR3: CASSQMTSGGNEQFF. CDR3 DNA sequence: TGTGCCAGCAGCCAAATGACTAGCGGGGGTAATGAGCAGTTCTTC.

The chain couples TRBV11-2 to TRBJ2-1; the match to TRBD2 covers 12 bases. The germline gives CDR1 SGHAT, CDR2 FQNNGV. V shed 5 bases and J 4 bases; nucleotides not matched to a gene: 3. CDR3 size: 15 residues. In DNA form, the CDR3 reads TGTGCCAGCAGCGCCGGACTAGCGGGATACAATGAGCAGTTCTTC. Protein sequence: CASSAGLAGYNEQFF.

This clonotype was picked up many times. This chain uses TRBV7-9 with TRBJ1-2, with 7 bases aligning to TRBD1. After removal of 3 bases from V and 4 bases from J, the junction contained 5 bases not matched to a gene. The germline CDR1 and CDR2 sequences are SEHNR and FQNEAQ (reference sequence). The CDR3 consists of 14 residues. The CDR3 DNA sequence: TGTGCCAGCAGCTTTACAGGGGTTGTCTATGGCTACACCTTC. This gives the protein CASSFTGVVYGYTF. Complete variable domain (other parts from reference TRBV7-9 and TRBJ1-2): DTGVSQNPRHKITKRGQNVTFRCDPISEHNRLYWYRQTLGQGPEFLTYFQNEAQLEKSRLLSDRFSAERPKGSFSTLEIQRTEQGDSAMYLCASSFTGVVYGYTFGSGTRLTVV.

The gene calls are TRBV28 and TRBJ2-1; 7 bases align to TRBD2. From germline, CDR1 is MDHEN and CDR2 SYDVKM. V lost 7 bases to trimming and J lost 2 bases; unmatched junction nucleotides: 8. The CDR3 is 15 amino acids. CDR3: CASIPSGTAYNEQFF. CDR3 sequence (DNA): TGTGCCAGCATCCCAAGCGGGACGGCCTACAATGAGCAGTTCTTC.

This clonotype was counted at least ten times. This sequence joins TRBV4-2 and TRBJ2-7; 11 bases agree with TRBD2. The CDR3 consists of 16 residues. CDR1 is LGHNA and CDR2 is YNFKEQ in the germline V gene. V was pared by 0 bases and J by 3 bases, with 4 bases of the junction left unmatched. The CDR3: CASSQETSGNNYEQYF. DNA for the CDR3: TGTGCCAGCAGCCAAGAGACTAGCGGGAATAACTACGAGCAGTACTTC.

This clonotype was recorded at least ten times. The V and J genes are TRBV12-3 or TRBV12-4 and TRBJ2-2; TRBD2 matches 10 bases. This CDR3 spans 18 amino acids. V was clipped by 3 bases and J by 3 bases; unmatched bases: 10. The CDR3 DNA reads TGTGCCAGCAGTTTGCAGGGTCCCCTAGCGGGGGACACCGGGGAGCTGTTTTTT. It is translated as CASSLQGPLAGDTGELFF.

This clonotype has ten or more counts. J is TRBJ1-2 and V is TRBV6-1; D possibly corresponds to TRBD1 (5 bases). Germline CDR1 is MNHNS and CDR2 is SASEGT. The CDR3 totals 13 residues. With 11 bases removed from V and 8 bases from J, the gap between germline ends came to 21 bases. The CDR3 bases are TGTGCCGTCCGGTGGCCGGGGGGGAGCGGCTACACCTTC. Its protein is CAVRWPGGSGYTF.